Shown below are 29 T cell receptor beta chains from a single sample sequenced in a study of cytomegalovirus exposure and HLA in healthy donors. Amplification used 60 Vbeta primers and 13 Jbeta primers. Repertoires were generated with immunoSEQ multiplex PCR, while TCRdb's copy carries only in-frame clones and drops some. The sample table includes some 140,000 clones. Sequenced: PBMCs. The receptors stem from a woman aged 40 to 50 in good health and CMV-seronegative.

The chain has TRBV7-8 and TRBJ1-2, with 9 bases identical to TRBD1. The J segment lost 6 bases and the V segment lost 5 bases, leaving 10 bases of the junction unmatched. The CDR3 is 15 amino acids. Germline-derived CDR1 and CDR2 are SGHVS and FQNEAQ. The CDR3 loop reads CASSPRRGQGHGYTF. CDR3 in DNA: TGTGCCAGCAGCCCTCGAAGGGGACAGGGCCATGGCTACACCTTC.

The chain uses TRBV7-2 and TRBJ2-3, with D unresolved. The germline V gene has CDR1 SGHTA and CDR2 FQGNSA. V lost 3 bases to trimming and J lost 0 bases, with 13 bases between them. The CDR3 is 16 residues long. The CDR3 DNA sequence: TGTGCCAGCAGCTTCGGTGGCGGCTCCAGCACAGATACGCAGTATTTT. Amino acids: CASSFGGGSSTDTQYF.

The chain has TRBV4-3 and TRBJ2-3; D gene uncertain. Germline CDR1 reads LGHNA; CDR2 reads YSLEER. Trimming pared 0 bases from V and 6 bases from J, leaving 16 bases between. The CDR3 loop spans 16 amino acids. The CDR3 nucleotides are TGCGCCAGCAGCCAAGATGCGGCTCAACCAACGGATACGCAGTATTTT. Amino acid sequence: CASSQDAAQPTDTQYF.

CDR3 sequence reads: CASSLGVAEPTDTQYF. CDR3 nucleotides: TGTGCCAGCAGCTTAGGGGTAGCGGAACCCACAGATACGCAGTATTTT. The gene calls are TRBV11-3 and TRBJ2-3, with D possibly being TRBD2 (6 bases). V was shortened by 1 base and J by 2 bases, with 13 bases between the two germline ends. The V gene's germline CDR1 is SGHNT and CDR2 YENEEA. This CDR3 spans 16 amino acids.

This sequence joins TRBV7-9 and TRBJ2-3; 7 bases align to TRBD1. V lost 5 bases and J lost 5; bases outside the gene matches: 13. CDR3 length: 16 residues. From germline, CDR1 is SEHNR and CDR2 FQNEAQ (reference sequence). This chain's CDR3 is CASSRGTDLGKDTQYF. The CDR3 region has the DNA TGTGCCAGCAGCCGAGGGACAGACTTAGGGAAAGATACGCAGTATTTT.

The V and J genes are TRBV9 and TRBJ1-6; TRBD1 matches at 9 bases. J gave up 7 bases and V 5 bases, and 4 bases lay outside the gene matches. Germline V gene lookup returns CDR1 SGDLS and CDR2 YYNGEE. This CDR3 region has 14 residues. CDR3 sequence reads: CASRRDRDNSPLHF. The DNA for the CDR3 is TGTGCCAGCAGGCGGGACAGGGACAATTCACCCCTCCACTTT.

The rearrangement links TRBV4-1 to TRBJ1-2, with D possibly matching TRBD1 (5 bases). Looked up from germline, CDR1 is MGHRA and CDR2 is YSYEKL. V was cut by 5 bases and J by 1 base, with 14 bases left in between. The CDR3 is 15 residues long. DNA for the CDR3: TGCGCCAGCAGCAATCCTCAGGGTTTTAACTATGGCTACACCTTC. Amino acid sequence: CASSNPQGFNYGYTF.

The chain recombines TRBV4-1 with TRBJ2-5; D is perhaps TRBD2 (6 bases). The CDR3 is made up of 15 amino acids. Germline values: CDR1 MGHRA, CDR2 YSYEKL. Trimming stripped 2 bases from V and 3 bases from J, with 13 bases between. The CDR3 DNA reads as TGCGCCAGCAGCCAACCGGGACTTCCGAAAGAGACCCAGTACTTC. Translating gives CASSQPGLPKETQYF.

The CDR3 DNA follows: TGTGCCAGCAGCCCCCGTAGTCAAGAGACCCAGTACTTC. This sequence encodes CASSPRSQETQYF. The chain recombines TRBV11-3 with TRBJ2-5; D remains ambiguous. The CDR3 runs to 13 residues. Germline V lookup: CDR1 SGHNT, CDR2 YENEEA. The V end was cut by 5 bases, the J end by 2 bases, with 9 bases between.

The V call is TRBV7-3, the J call TRBJ2-3; 12 bases are shared with TRBD1. The CDR3 loop spans 16 amino acids. From germline, CDR1 is SGHTA and CDR2 FQGTGA. V lost 4 bases to trimming and J lost 5 bases; unmatched junction nucleotides: 7. This CDR3 is CASSSTGTGGQDTQYF. CDR3 bases: TGTGCCAGCAGCTCCACGGGGACAGGGGGCCAAGATACGCAGTATTTT.

The chain joins TRBV4-2 to TRBJ2-7, with 8 bases fitting TRBD1. V trimming: 0 bases; J trimming: 4 bases; junction bases outside the gene matches: 5. The V gene's germline CDR1 is LGHNA and CDR2 YNFKEQ. The CDR3 length is 15 residues. CDR3 sequence reads: CASSQDRQGWYEQYF. The CDR3 DNA reads TGTGCCAGCAGCCAAGATCGACAGGGGTGGTACGAGCAGTACTTC.

The chain couples TRBV19 to TRBJ1-1; D not resolved. CDR1 LNHDA and CDR2 SQIVND come from the germline V gene (reference sequence). Trimming took 5 bases from V and 1 from J, leaving 8 bases between them. The CDR3 runs 13 residues. The CDR3 sequence is CASSFGRNTEAFF. CDR3 DNA: TGTGCCAGTAGTTTTGGGAGGAACACTGAAGCTTTCTTT.

This sequence joins TRBV5-1 and TRBJ2-1, with 13 bases matching TRBD2. The CDR3 is 19 amino acids. Germline V gives CDR1 SGHRS, CDR2 YFSETQ. The V and J ends lost 3 bases and 2 bases, in that order; junction bases with no gene match: 11. The CDR3 loop reads CASSSRTSGGLGTYNEQFF. The CDR3 nucleotides read TGCGCCAGCAGCTCACGGACTAGCGGGGGCTTGGGGACCTACAATGAGCAGTTCTTC.

The chain couples TRBV4-1 to TRBJ2-7, with TRBD1 matching 9 bases. The CDR3 totals 16 residues. Per the germline V gene, CDR1 is MGHRA and CDR2 is YSYEKL. The J segment lost 4 bases and the V segment lost 2 bases, leaving 9 bases of the junction unmatched. The CDR3 sequence: CASSQSRTGAFYEQYF. The CDR3, as DNA: TGCGCCAGCAGCCAATCTCGGACAGGGGCCTTTTACGAGCAGTACTTC.

The gene calls are TRBV7-9 and TRBJ1-2; D is unclear. Germline loops: CDR1 SEHNR, CDR2 FQNEAQ (reference sequence). V shed 1 base and J shed 0 bases, with 9 bases lying between them. This CDR3 has 15 amino acids. The CDR3 reads CASSLGFSANYGYTF. In DNA form, the CDR3 reads TGTGCCAGCAGCTTAGGGTTCAGTGCTAACTATGGCTACACCTTC.

The chain uses TRBV7-3 and TRBJ1-2; D call uncertain. The CDR3 is 13 residues long. Germline loops: CDR1 SGHTA, CDR2 FQGTGA. Deletions cut 3 bases from V and 4 bases from J, with 9 bases between. CDR3 sequence reads: CASSFQQSYGYTF. CDR3 in DNA: TGTGCCAGCAGCTTCCAACAGAGCTATGGCTACACCTTC.

The J gene is TRBJ2-7, the V gene TRBV5-5; D is ambiguous. Trimming left V 2 bases short and J 4 bases short, with 4 bases between. The germline CDR1 and CDR2 sequences are SGHKS and YYEKEE (reference sequence). The CDR3 has 11 residues. CDR3 residues: CASSFSYEQYF. The CDR3 nucleotides are TGTGCCAGCAGCTTTAGTTACGAGCAGTACTTC.

The rearrangement joins TRBV6-6 to TRBJ1-5; 8 positions agree with TRBD1. CDR1 and CDR2 from the germline V gene are MNHNY and SVGAGI (reference sequence). The trim removed 7 bases at V and 3 bases at J, leaving 5 bases unmatched. CDR3 length equals 14 residues. CDR3 DNA sequence: TGTGCCAGCACGGTACAGGGGGTCAATCAGCCCCAGCATTTT. Protein product: CASTVQGVNQPQHF.

The rearrangement joins TRBV4-2 to TRBJ1-5; the D gene is possibly TRBD1 (6 bases). Per the germline V gene, CDR1 is LGHNA and CDR2 is YNFKEQ. The CDR3 spans 14 residues. V lost 3 bases to trimming and J lost 3 bases, with 9 bases between them. In nucleotides, the CDR3 is TGTGCCAGCAGCCAGGACAGCCCCAATCAGCCCCAGCATTTT. Its protein product is CASSQDSPNQPQHF.

V and J are TRBV28 and TRBJ2-2, with 7 bases lining up with TRBD1. Losses at the gene ends were 3 bases for V and 6 bases for J; bases not matched to a gene: 7. Germline values: CDR1 MDHEN, CDR2 SYDVKM. The CDR3 has 15 residues. This CDR3 reads CASSFGDREAGELFF. CDR3 in DNA: TGTGCCAGCAGTTTCGGAGACAGGGAAGCCGGGGAGCTGTTTTTT.

The J gene is TRBJ1-1, the V gene TRBV7-3; 7 nucleotides match TRBD1. V was clipped by 4 bases and J by 7 bases; unmatched bases: 9. Germline V gives CDR1 SGHTA, CDR2 FQGTGA. The CDR3 is made up of 14 amino acids. In nucleotides, the CDR3 is TGTGCCAGCAGCTCGGGACAGCCCAGAAGTGAAGCTTTCTTT. It codes for CASSSGQPRSEAFF.

The chain carries TRBV19 and TRBJ2-7, with 7 bases identical to TRBD1. The junction had 10 bases not matched to a gene; V was cut back by 8 bases and J by 3 bases. Per the germline V gene, CDR1 is LNHDA and CDR2 is SQIVND (reference sequence). This CDR3 spans 14 amino acids. CDR3 DNA sequence: TGTGCCAGTTCTCACAGGACAGGATACTACGAGCAGTACTTC. Amino acid sequence: CASSHRTGYYEQYF. Using reference TRBV19 and TRBJ2-7 for the parts outside the CDR3, the full variable domain is DGGITQSPKYLFRKEGQNVTLSCEQNLNHDAMYWYRQDPGQGLRLIYYSQIVNDFQKGDIAEGYSVSREKKESFPLTVTSAQKNPTAFYLCASSHRTGYYEQYFGPGTRLTVT.

The V gene is TRBV7-8, the J gene TRBJ1-2; TRBD1 is a possible D gene (5 bases). CDR1 and CDR2 (germline): SGHVS, FQNEAQ. The CDR3 has 15 amino acids. Between the trimmed V and J ends, which lost 2 bases and 6 bases, there was a span of 16 bases. The CDR3 nucleotides are TGTGCCAGCAGCTTAATTCAGGGTCAAGGTCATGGCTACACCTTC. Its protein is CASSLIQGQGHGYTF.

The chain joins TRBV7-6 to TRBJ2-3; 7 bases align to TRBD1. The CDR3 is 17 residues long. Per germline, CDR1 SGHVS and CDR2 FNYEAQ. Losses at the gene ends were 3 bases for V and 5 bases for J; bases not matched to a gene: 14. CDR3 sequence (DNA): TGTGCCAGCAGCTTTTATCGACAGGGTCAGGCTGGAGATACGCAGTATTTT. Amino acid sequence: CASSFYRQGQAGDTQYF.

The chain links TRBV21-1 to TRBJ2-1; the table's TRBD2 call for D was not verified on the DNA. TRBV21-1 is marked as a pseudogene. This CDR3 spans 15 amino acids. CDR3 coding DNA: TGTGCCAGCAGCACCATTTGGTCGGTGTACAATGAGCAGTTCTTC. This gives the protein CASSTIWSVYNEQFF.

This chain links TRBV10-2 with TRBJ1-1, with D hard to call. V was pared by 10 bases and J by 1 base, with 10 bases between. The CDR3 is made up of 12 amino acids. Looked up from germline, CDR1 is WSHSY and CDR2 is SAAADI. DNA for the CDR3: TGCGCCACCACGGAGAGGAACACTGAAGCTTTCTTT. It specifies CATTERNTEAFF.

V is TRBV6-5 and J is TRBJ2-5; possible D gene TRBD1, 6 bases. There are 15 residues in the CDR3. Germline V CDR1 and CDR2: MNHEY, SVGAGI. The V gene lost 6 bases and the J gene lost 2 bases, with 16 bases spanning the gap. This CDR3 is CASSLNPGVQETQYF. The CDR3 nucleotides read TGTGCCAGCAGCCTCAACCCAGGGGTGCAAGAGACCCAGTACTTC.

The chain employs TRBV7-2 and TRBJ1-2; 7 nucleotides line up with TRBD1. Looked up from germline, CDR1 is SGHTA and CDR2 is FQGNSA. The CDR3 runs to 14 residues. After removal of 0 bases from V and 2 bases from J, the junction contained 0 bases not matched to a gene. The CDR3 DNA follows: TGTGCCAGCAGCTTAGCGGGACAGAACTATGGCTACACCTTC. This gives the protein CASSLAGQNYGYTF. The full variable domain, rest sourced from reference TRBV7-2 and TRBJ1-2, is GAGVSQSPSNKVTEKGKDVELRCDPISGHTALYWYRQSLGQGLEFLIYFQGNSAPDKSGLPSDRFSAERTGGSVSTLTIQRTQQEDSAVYLCASSLAGQNYGYTFGSGTRLTVV.

V gene TRBV7-3 combines with J gene TRBJ2-1; TRBD1 might be the D (7 bases). The CDR3 consists of 14 residues. Trimming took 5 bases from V and 9 from J, leaving 17 bases between them. From germline, CDR1 is SGHTA and CDR2 FQGTGA. The CDR3 DNA follows: TGTGCCAGCAGCGCTAACAGGGGAGGTGGTGAGCAGTTCTTC. This encodes CASSANRGGGEQFF.